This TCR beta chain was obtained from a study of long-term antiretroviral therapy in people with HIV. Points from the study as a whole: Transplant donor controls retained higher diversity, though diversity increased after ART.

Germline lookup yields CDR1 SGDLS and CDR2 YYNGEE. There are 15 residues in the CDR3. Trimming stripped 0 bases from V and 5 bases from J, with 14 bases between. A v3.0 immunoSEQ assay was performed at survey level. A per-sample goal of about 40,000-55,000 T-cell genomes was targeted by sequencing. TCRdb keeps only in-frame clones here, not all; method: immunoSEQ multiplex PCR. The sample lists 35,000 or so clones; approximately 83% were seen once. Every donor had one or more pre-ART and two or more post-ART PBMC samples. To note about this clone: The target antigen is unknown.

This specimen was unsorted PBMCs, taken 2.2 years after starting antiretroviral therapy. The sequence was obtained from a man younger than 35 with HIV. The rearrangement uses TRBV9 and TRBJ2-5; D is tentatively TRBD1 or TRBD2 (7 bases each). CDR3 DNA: TGTGCCAGCAGCGTAGCAGGCAGGGGGGGGGAGACCCAGTACTTC. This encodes CASSVAGRGGETQYF.